The 7 T cell receptor beta chains in this list originate from one sample, sequenced in a study of shared clonotypes between healthy human individuals. Some clones are missing from TCRdb's copy, which holds only in-frame ones; the method was immunoSEQ multiplex PCR. The sample contains some 580,000 clones, nearly 98% of which appear only once. Naive CD8 cells lacked CD45RO and underwent positive selection for CCR7, leaving out terminally differentiated effector memory CD45RA+ cells. Sequenced sample: naive CD8+ T cells sorted from blood. The receptor source for this set is a man aged 30 to 45 in good health.

The rearrangement links TRBV25-1 to TRBJ2-7; D is unresolved. The V and J ends lost 1 base and 4 bases respectively, with 8 bases between them. Looked up from germline, CDR1 is MGHDK and CDR2 is SYGVNS. The CDR3 runs 13 residues. Here the CDR3 reads CASSEFLLYEQYF. Here the CDR3 DNA reads TGTGCCAGCAGTGAATTCTTATTGTACGAGCAGTACTTC.

CDR3 in amino acids: CASSSHTLLYEQYF. The CDR3 coding sequence is TGTGCCAGCAGTTCTCACACTCTACTGTACGAGCAGTACTTC. The chain joins TRBV28 to TRBJ2-7, with unresolved D. Between the trimmed V and J ends, which lost 4 bases and 4 bases, there was a span of 14 bases. The CDR3 loop spans 14 amino acids. CDR1 is MDHEN, CDR2 SYDVKM, per germline.

J is TRBJ2-1 and V is TRBV27; unclear D gene. V shed 2 bases and J shed 3 bases, with 8 bases lying between them. CDR3 length: 14 residues. From germline, CDR1 is MNHEY and CDR2 SMNVEV (reference sequence). CDR3 DNA sequence: TGTGCCAGCAGTTTAACTACCAACTACAATGAGCAGTTCTTC. As protein: CASSLTTNYNEQFF.

About this clone: In the same sample, other DNA sequences code for this CDR3. V gene TRBV27 combines with J gene TRBJ2-7, with 8 bases aligning to TRBD2. The germline CDR1 and CDR2 sequences are MNHEY and SMNVEV (reference sequence). V lost 8 bases, J lost 0 bases, and 6 bases stayed unmatched. This CDR3 region has 14 residues. CDR3 in DNA: TGTGCCAGCTCCTTAGCGGGGACCTCCTACGAGCAGTACTTC. Residues: CASSLAGTSYEQYF.

The V gene is TRBV2, the J gene TRBJ2-7, with TRBD1 as a possible D gene (6 bases). Germline CDR1 SNHLY, CDR2 FYNNEI. V was cut by 3 bases and J by 5 bases, with 14 bases left in between. There are 14 residues in the CDR3. CDR3 DNA sequence: TGTGCCAGCAGTGACCCGAACAGGGACCACGAGCAGTACTTC. This translates into CASSDPNRDHEQYF. The full variable domain, its missing parts supplied by reference TRBV2 and TRBJ2-7, is EPEVTQTPSHQVTQMGQEVILRCVPISNHLYFYWYRQILGQKVEFLVSFYNNEISEKSEIFDDQFSVERPDGSNFTLKIRSTKLEDSAMYFCASSDPNRDHEQYFGPGTRLTVT.

The genes are TRBV19 and TRBJ2-1; D is uncertain. This CDR3 region has 14 residues. Germline V lookup: CDR1 LNHDA, CDR2 SQIVND (reference sequence). V was trimmed by 0 bases and J by 5 bases, leaving 8 bases between them. Written as DNA, the CDR3 is TGTGCCAGTAGTATAGATAGCAGCGACAATGAGCAGTTCTTC. It encodes CASSIDSSDNEQFF. Complete variable domain (other parts from reference TRBV19 and TRBJ2-1): DGGITQSPKYLFRKEGQNVTLSCEQNLNHDAMYWYRQDPGQGLRLIYYSQIVNDFQKGDIAEGYSVSREKKESFPLTVTSAQKNPTAFYLCASSIDSSDNEQFFGPGTRLTVL.

This clone was counted once. V and J are TRBV5-5 and TRBJ2-7; no definite D call. V was trimmed by 0 bases and J by 2 bases, leaving 9 bases between them. This CDR3 is built from 14 residues. Germline assignment: CDR1 SGHKS and CDR2 YYEKEE (reference sequence). CDR3 sequence reads: CASSLAQITYEQYF. Written as DNA, the CDR3 is TGTGCCAGCAGCTTGGCTCAGATAACCTACGAGCAGTACTTC.